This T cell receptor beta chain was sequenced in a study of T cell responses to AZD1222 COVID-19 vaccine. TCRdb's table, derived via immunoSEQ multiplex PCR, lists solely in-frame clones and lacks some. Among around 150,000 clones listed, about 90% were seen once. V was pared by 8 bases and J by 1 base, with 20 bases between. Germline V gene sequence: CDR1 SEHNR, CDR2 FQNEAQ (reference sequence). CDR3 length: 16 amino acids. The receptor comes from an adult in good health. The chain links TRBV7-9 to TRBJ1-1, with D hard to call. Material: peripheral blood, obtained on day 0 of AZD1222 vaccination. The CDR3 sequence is CASLPISGSSNTEAFF. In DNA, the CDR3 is TGTGCCAGCCTCCCCATATCCGGGTCGTCGAACACTGAAGCTTTCTTT.